The clone carrying this T cell receptor beta chain occurred once. The germline V and J ends were trimmed by 0 bases and 5 bases, with 14 bases remaining between them. The CDR3 totals 16 residues. Germline values: CDR1 MNHEY, CDR2 SVGAGI. This entry is derived from a study of blood T cell repertoires in COVID-19. At the level of the study: The United States, Italy and Spain were the sources of the acute and convalescent COVID-19 samples. Sources were T cells, B-cell-depleted T cells, or PBMCs; the material itself was cDNA or gDNA.

As handled by the study authors: Amplified reference gene primers provided the basis for estimating nucleated cell counts. Assay: immunoSEQ multiplex PCR; the TCRdb copy retains only in-frame clones and omits some. The D gene and trimming were derived from the DNA, and the V and J assignments and clone size from that table. Among 150,000 to 190,000 clones listed, about 79% were seen once. The TCR comes from a woman aged 45-65 years with acute or convalescent COVID-19. The gene calls are TRBV6-5 and TRBJ1-3; weak D call: TRBD1 (5 bases). Input material: peripheral blood. The CDR3 DNA reads as TGTGCCAGCAGTTACTCCTCAGGGTTGAATAGAAACACCATATATTTT. This gives the protein CASSYSSGLNRNTIYF.